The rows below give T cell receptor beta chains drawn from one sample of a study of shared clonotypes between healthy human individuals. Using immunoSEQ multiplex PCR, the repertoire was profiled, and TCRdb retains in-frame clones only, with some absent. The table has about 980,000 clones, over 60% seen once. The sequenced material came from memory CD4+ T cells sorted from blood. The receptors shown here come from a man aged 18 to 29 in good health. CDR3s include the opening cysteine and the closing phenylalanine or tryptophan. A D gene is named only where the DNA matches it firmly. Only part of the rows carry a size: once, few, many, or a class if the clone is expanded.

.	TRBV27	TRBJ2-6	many	TGTGCCAGCAGTTTGCTCTCTGGGGCCAACGTCCTGACTTTC	CASSLLSGANVLTF
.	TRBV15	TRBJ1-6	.	TGTGCCACCAGCAGAGATCGAGCCAGCTTCTCACCCCTCCACTTT	CATSRDRASFSPLHF
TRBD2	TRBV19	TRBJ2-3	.	TGTGCCAGTAGTCACCGACTAGCGCCCGCCACAGATACGCAGTATTTT	CASSHRLAPATDTQYF
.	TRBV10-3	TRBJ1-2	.	TGTGCCGCCCGAAGCGGGGGCGCCGACTATGGCTACACCTTC	CAARSGGADYGYTF
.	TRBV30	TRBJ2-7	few	TGTGCCTGGAGTTTAGGGGGGCTGAGGGGAGAGCAGTACTTC	CAWSLGGLRGEQYF
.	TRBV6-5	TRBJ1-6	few	TGTGCCAGCACCCGAATGAGTAATTCACCCCTCCACTTT	CASTRMSNSPLHF
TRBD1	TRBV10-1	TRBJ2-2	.	TGCGCCAGCAGTGAGGACAGGGGCAAGAACACCGGGGAGCTGTTTTTT	CASSEDRGKNTGELFF
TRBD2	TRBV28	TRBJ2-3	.	TGTGCCAGCAGTTTTGGGAAGCGGGGGGCCGCGGATACGCAGTATTTT	CASSFGKRGAADTQYF
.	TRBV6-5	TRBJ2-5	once	TGTGCCAGCAGTTACTCCCGGGACCGCTCGCGGACCCAGTACTTC	CASSYSRDRSRTQYF
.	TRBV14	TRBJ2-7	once	TGTGCCAGCAGCCAAGATATGGGGCTTGGGCAGTACTTC	CASSQDMGLGQYF
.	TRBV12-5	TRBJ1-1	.	TGTGCTAGTGGTCGCCAAGGGATTACTGAAGCTTTCTTT	CASGRQGITEAFF
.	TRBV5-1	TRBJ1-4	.	TGCGCCAGCAGCTTGAGTCCTGCAACTAATGAAAAACTGTTTTTT	CASSLSPATNEKLFF
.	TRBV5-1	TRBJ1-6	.	TGCGCCAGCAGCTTGGGAGGAGGACTTTCTAATTCACCCCTCCACTTT	CASSLGGGLSNSPLHF
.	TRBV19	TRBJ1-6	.	TGTGCCAGTAGTATTACAGCCCATGATTCACCCCTCCACTTT	CASSITAHDSPLHF
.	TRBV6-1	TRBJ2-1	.	TGTGCCAGCAGTGATGGGTTATTAAGGGATGAGCAGTTCTTC	CASSDGLLRDEQFF
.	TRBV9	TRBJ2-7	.	TGTGCCAGCAGCGGGCGGACAGACGAGCAGTACTTC	CASSGRTDEQYF
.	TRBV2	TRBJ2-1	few	TGTGCCATCCAGGGACACCACAATGAGCAGTTCTTC	CAIQGHHNEQFF
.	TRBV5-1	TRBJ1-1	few	TGCGCCAGCAGCCTTCGGGGAACTTTCATGAACACTGAAGCTTTCTTT	CASSLRGTFMNTEAFF
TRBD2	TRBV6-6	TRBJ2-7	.	TGTGCCAGCACTCAATACCGCGGGAGCTCCTACGAGCAGTACTTC	CASTQYRGSSYEQYF
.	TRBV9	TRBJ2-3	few	TGTGCCAGCAGCCTCCGACCAACGGGAGATACGCAGTATTTT	CASSLRPTGDTQYF
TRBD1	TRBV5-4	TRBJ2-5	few	TGTGCCAGCAGCTTGGGGACAGGGGGCGTGATGAAGGAGACCCAGTACTTC	CASSLGTGGVMKETQYF
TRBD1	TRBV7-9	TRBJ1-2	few	TGTGCCAGCAGCTCCGGGACAGCGTATGGCTACACCTTC	CASSSGTAYGYTF
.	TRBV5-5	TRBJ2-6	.	TGTGCCAGCAGCCCCCAACTTTGGACAGCCGGGGCCAACGTCCTGACTTTC	CASSPQLWTAGANVLTF
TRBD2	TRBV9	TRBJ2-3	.	TGTGCCAGCAGCGTAGCTATTCGGACTAGCGGGAGCACAGATACGCAGTATTTT	CASSVAIRTSGSTDTQYF
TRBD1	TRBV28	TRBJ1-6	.	TGTGCCAGCAGTTACACAGGGGTTAGGCCTTCACCCCTCCACTTT	CASSYTGVRPSPLHF
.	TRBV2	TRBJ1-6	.	TGTGCCAGCAGTGAAAGGGGGACCTTTGGTAATTCACCCCTCCACTTT	CASSERGTFGNSPLHF
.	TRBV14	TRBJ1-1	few	TGTGCCAGCAGCCAAGGACAGACGAACACTGAAGCTTTCTTT	CASSQGQTNTEAFF
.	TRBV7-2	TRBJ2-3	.	TGTGCCAGCAGCTTAGCCATAGAGGCCCGCCAGGATACGCAGTATTTT	CASSLAIEARQDTQYF
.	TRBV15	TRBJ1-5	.	TGTGCCACCAGCAACGGTGGTGGGTCGAATCAGCCCCAGCATTTT	CATSNGGGSNQPQHF
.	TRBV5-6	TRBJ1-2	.	TGTGCCAGCAGCAACACCGGGACCACGGGAGGCTACACCTTC	CASSNTGTTGGYTF
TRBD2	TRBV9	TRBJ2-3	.	TGTGCCAGCAGCTTCGGACTAGCGGGGAGGAAATGGGATACGCAGTATTTT	CASSFGLAGRKWDTQYF
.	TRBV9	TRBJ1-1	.	TGTGCCAGCAGCCCCCCGACAGGCATGAACACTGAAGCTTTCTTT	CASSPPTGMNTEAFF
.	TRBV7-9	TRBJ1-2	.	TGTGCCAGCAGCTCCGCCGAGAAGGGGATCTATGGCTACACCTTC	CASSSAEKGIYGYTF